Listed below are T cell receptor beta chains from one sample, sequenced in a study of brain metastases from non-small cell lung cancer. The repertoire was sequenced with immunoSEQ multiplex PCR; TCRdb's copy has only in-frame clones and lacks some. The sample includes about 740 clones, about 88% of them seen just once. Sequencing was done on a sample of primary lung tumor tissue. The receptors here all came from a donor at least 40 years old with non-small cell lung cancer. CDR3s include the opening cysteine and the closing phenylalanine or tryptophan.

CASSDHREQFF TRBV6-1
CASSPQGISIRNQPQHF TRBV19
CASSLALGNYNEQFF TRBV5-1
CASSIPPYNEQFF TRBV19
CASSNNRINQPQHF TRBV21-1
CASSAVKDGYTF TRBV28
CASSFMGTVETQYF TRBV7-8
CASSLMLAGGPNNEQFF TRBV5-1
CASTNTLAGRGELFF TRBV6-5
CASSPGVGQPQHF TRBV9
CASSPIPGQGNSPLHF TRBV7-6
CAIGGGDIYSGNTIYF TRBV10-3
CASSEGTASTDTQYF TRBV2
CASSPSTGAGEQFF TRBV7-9
CAWKGIIGELFF TRBV30
CASSRDGASTDTQYF TRBV6-5
CATNTLPQNIQYF TRBV15
CASKVRAADTQYF TRBV19
CASLEGLNTEAFF TRBV6-5
CASSRAGAYEQYF TRBV18
CATRRGLAEAFF TRBV15
CASSLVRETQYF TRBV5-4
CASSDRVPHYEQYF TRBV6-1
CASSFRPVQVTQYF TRBV28
CASSIRPGGSQPQHF TRBV19
CAWSPTGISGANVLTF TRBV30
CASSQNADNYGYTF TRBV2
CASSLWKQTSNYGYTF TRBV5-1
CASRTLNTEAFF TRBV6-5
CASSHNSNNEQFF TRBV5-4
CASSQDEREATYNEQFF TRBV4-3
CASSLSSGDTIYF TRBV27
CASSQTSLTQYF TRBV5-6
CASSYLQGQPQHF TRBV6-5
CASVSAREQFF TRBV27
CASSQRLGQGDHEQFF TRBV6-2/TRBV6-3
CASSFLETQYF TRBV13
CASSYSGQEAFF TRBV6-5
CVSSLVGGAKDTQYF TRBV11-3
CASSASSVPQYF TRBV21-1
CASTLGNEQFF TRBV28
CSASLADSSYEQYF TRBV20-1